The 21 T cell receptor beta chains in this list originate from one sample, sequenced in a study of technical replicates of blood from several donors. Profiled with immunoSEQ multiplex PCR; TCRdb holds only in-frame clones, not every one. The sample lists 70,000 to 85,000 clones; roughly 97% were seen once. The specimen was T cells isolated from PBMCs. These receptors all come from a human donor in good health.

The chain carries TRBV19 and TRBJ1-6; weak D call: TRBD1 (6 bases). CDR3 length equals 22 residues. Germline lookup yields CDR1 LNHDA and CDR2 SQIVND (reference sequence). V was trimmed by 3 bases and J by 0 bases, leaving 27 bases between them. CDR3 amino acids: CASSISTPPGQWGSSYNSPLHF. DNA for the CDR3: TGTGCCAGTAGTATCTCGACGCCGCCCGGACAGTGGGGAAGCTCCTATAATTCACCCCTCCACTTT.

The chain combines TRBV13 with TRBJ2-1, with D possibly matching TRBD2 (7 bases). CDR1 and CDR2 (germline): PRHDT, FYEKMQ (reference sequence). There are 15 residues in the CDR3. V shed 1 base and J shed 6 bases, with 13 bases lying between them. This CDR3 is CASSLEGEGSNEQFF. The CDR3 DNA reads TGTGCCAGCAGCTTAGAGGGGGAGGGCTCCAATGAGCAGTTCTTC. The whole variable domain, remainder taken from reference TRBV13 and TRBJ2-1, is AAGVIQSPRHLIKEKRETATLKCYPIPRHDTVYWYQQGPGQDPQFLISFYEKMQSDKGSIPDRFSAQQFSDYHSELNMSSLELGDSALYFCASSLEGEGSNEQFFGPGTRLTVL.

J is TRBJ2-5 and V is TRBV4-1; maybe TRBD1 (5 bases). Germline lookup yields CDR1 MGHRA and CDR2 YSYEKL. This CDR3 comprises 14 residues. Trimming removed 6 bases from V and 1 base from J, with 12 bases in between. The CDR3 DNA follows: TGCGCCAGCAGTTTCGAGACAGTCCAAGAGACCCAGTACTTC. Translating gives CASSFETVQETQYF.

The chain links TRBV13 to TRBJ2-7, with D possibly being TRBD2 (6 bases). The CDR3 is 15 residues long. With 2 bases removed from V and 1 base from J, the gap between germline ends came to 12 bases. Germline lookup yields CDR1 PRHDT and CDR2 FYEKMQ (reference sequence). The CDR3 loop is CASSLPQGGSYEQYF. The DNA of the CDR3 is TGTGCCAGCAGCTTACCCCAAGGAGGGTCCTACGAGCAGTACTTC.

The CDR3 is CASREREDYNEQFF. CDR3 bases: TGTGCCAGCAGGGAGCGGGAGGACTACAATGAGCAGTTCTTC. The genes are TRBV28 and TRBJ2-1; 9 bases match TRBD2. Germline assignment: CDR1 MDHEN and CDR2 SYDVKM. V shed 6 bases and J 3 bases; nucleotides not matched to a gene: 3. This CDR3 is 14 amino acids long.

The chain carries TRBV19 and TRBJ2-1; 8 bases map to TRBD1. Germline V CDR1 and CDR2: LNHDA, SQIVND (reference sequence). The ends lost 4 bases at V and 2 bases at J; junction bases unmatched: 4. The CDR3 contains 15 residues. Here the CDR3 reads CASSNRGVTYNEQFF. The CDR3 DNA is TGTGCCAGTAGTAACAGGGGGGTAACCTACAATGAGCAGTTCTTC.

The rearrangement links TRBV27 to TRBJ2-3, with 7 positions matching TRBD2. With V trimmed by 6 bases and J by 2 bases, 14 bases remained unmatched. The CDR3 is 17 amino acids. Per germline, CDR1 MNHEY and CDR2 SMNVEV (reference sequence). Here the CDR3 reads CASRSSGGGRDTDTQYF. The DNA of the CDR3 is TGTGCCAGCAGATCCTCGGGTGGCGGGAGAGACACAGATACGCAGTATTTT.

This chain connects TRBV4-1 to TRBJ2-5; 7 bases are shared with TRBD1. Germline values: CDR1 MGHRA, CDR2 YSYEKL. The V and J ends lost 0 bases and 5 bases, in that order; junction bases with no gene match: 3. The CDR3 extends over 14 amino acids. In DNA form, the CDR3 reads TGCGCCAGCAGCCAAGATCGCAGGGGGGAGACCCAGTACTTC. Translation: CASSQDRRGETQYF.

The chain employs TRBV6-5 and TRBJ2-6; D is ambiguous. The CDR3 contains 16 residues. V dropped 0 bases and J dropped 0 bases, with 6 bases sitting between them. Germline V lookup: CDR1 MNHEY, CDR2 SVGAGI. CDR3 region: CASSYSRNSGANVLTF. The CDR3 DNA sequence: TGTGCCAGCAGTTACTCGCGGAACTCTGGGGCCAACGTCCTGACTTTC.

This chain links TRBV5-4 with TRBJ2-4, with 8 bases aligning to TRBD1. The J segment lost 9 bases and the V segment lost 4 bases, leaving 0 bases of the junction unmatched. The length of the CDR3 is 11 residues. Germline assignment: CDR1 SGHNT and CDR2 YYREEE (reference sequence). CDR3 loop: CASSGQGIQYF. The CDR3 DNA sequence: TGTGCCAGCAGCGGACAGGGCATTCAGTACTTC.

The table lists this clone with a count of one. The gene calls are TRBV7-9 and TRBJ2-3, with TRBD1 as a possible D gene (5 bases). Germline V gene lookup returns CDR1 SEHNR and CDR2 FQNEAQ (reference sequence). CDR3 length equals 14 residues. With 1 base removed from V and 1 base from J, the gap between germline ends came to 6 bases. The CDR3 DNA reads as TGTGCCAGCAGCTTAGAGGGGCGCACAGATACGCAGTATTTT. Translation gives CASSLEGRTDTQYF.

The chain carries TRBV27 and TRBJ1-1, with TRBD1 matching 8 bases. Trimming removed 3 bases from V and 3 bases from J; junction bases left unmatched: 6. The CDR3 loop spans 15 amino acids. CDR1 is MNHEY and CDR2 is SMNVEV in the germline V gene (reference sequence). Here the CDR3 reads CASSLYRQGHTEAFF. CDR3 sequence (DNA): TGTGCCAGCAGTTTGTACAGACAGGGGCACACTGAAGCTTTCTTT.

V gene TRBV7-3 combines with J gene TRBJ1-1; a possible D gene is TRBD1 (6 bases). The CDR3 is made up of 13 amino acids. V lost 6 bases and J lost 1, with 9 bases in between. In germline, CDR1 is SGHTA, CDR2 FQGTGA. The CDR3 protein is CASRETGNTEAFF. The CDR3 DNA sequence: TGTGCCAGCAGGGAGACAGGGAACACTGAAGCTTTCTTT. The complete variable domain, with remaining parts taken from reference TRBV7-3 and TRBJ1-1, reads GAGVSQTPSNKVTEKGKYVELRCDPISGHTALYWYRQSLGQGPEFLIYFQGTGAADDSGLPNDRFFAVRPEGSVSTLKIQRTERGDSAVYLCASRETGNTEAFFGQGTRLTVV.

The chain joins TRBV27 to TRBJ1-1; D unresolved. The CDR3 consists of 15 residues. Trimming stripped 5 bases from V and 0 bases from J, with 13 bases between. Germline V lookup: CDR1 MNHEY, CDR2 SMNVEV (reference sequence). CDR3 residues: CASSPRTPMNTEAFF. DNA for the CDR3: TGTGCCAGCAGTCCACGGACTCCCATGAACACTGAAGCTTTCTTT.

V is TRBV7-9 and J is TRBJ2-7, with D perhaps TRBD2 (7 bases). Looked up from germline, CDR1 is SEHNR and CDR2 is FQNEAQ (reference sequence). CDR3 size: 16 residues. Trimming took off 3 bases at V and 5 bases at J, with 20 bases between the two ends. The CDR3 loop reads CASSFFRAGASDEQYF. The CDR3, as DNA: TGTGCCAGCAGCTTTTTCCGGGCGGGGGCCTCGGACGAGCAGTACTTC. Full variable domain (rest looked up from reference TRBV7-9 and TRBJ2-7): DTGVSQNPRHKITKRGQNVTFRCDPISEHNRLYWYRQTLGQGPEFLTYFQNEAQLEKSRLLSDRFSAERPKGSFSTLEIQRTEQGDSAMYLCASSFFRAGASDEQYFGPGTRLTVT.

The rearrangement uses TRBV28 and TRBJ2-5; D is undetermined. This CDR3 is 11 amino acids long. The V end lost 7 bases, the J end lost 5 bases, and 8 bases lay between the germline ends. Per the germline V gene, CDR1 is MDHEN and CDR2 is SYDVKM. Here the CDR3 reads CASNGLETQYF. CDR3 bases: TGTGCCAGCAACGGTCTGGAGACCCAGTACTTC.

In DNA form, the CDR3 reads TGTGCCAGCAGTTTACTAGCGGGGGGTTGGGAGACCCAGTACTTC. This translates into CASSLLAGGWETQYF. V gene TRBV27 combines with J gene TRBJ2-5; TRBD2 agrees at 11 bases. The CDR3 runs to 15 residues. With 2 bases clipped from V and 5 bases from J, the junction kept 4 bases outside the gene matches. The V gene's germline CDR1 is MNHEY and CDR2 SMNVEV (reference sequence).

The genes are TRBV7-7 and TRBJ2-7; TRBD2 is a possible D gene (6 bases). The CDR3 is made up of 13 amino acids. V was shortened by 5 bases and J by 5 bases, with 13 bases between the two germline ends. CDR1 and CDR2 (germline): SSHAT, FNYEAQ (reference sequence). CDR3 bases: TGTGCCAGCAGCCCCCGGAGGGACGACGAGCAGTACTTC. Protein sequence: CASSPRRDDEQYF.

CDR3 sequence (DNA): TGTGCCAGCTCACCCAAGCGGGAGGGAACCTACGAGCAGTACTTC. Its translation: CASSPKREGTYEQYF. The rearrangement joins TRBV18 to TRBJ2-7; 10 nucleotides agree with TRBD2. Germline lookup yields CDR1 KGHSH and CDR2 LQKENI. The V and J ends lost 3 bases and 2 bases, in that order; junction bases with no gene match: 4. This CDR3 region has 15 residues.

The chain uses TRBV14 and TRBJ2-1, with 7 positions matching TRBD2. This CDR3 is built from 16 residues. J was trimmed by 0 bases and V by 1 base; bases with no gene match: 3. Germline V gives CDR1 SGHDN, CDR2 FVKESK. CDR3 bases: TGTGCCAGCAGCCAAGGAACTAGCGCCTCCTACAATGAGCAGTTCTTC. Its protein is CASSQGTSASYNEQFF.

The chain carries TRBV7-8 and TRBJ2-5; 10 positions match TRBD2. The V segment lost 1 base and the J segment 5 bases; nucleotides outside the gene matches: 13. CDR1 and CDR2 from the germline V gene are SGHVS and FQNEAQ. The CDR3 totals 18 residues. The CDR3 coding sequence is TGTGCCAGCAGCTTAGGAACCGTCAGCGGGAGGGCCTGGGAGACCCAGTACTTC. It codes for CASSLGTVSGRAWETQYF.